The T cell receptor beta chain under discussion was sequenced for a study of blood T cell repertoires in COVID-19. Looking at the study overall: Samples came from the United States, Italy and Spain, spanning acute and convalescent COVID-19. In each case, the material was cDNA or gDNA derived from T cells, B-cell-depleted T cells, or PBMCs.

Trimming left V 10 bases short and J 0 bases short, with 13 bases between. Germline CDR1 is SNHLY and CDR2 is FYNNEI. The CDR3 is made up of 14 amino acids. In the original analysis: Amplification of reference gene primers provided the estimated nucleated cell counts. Sequencing used immunoSEQ multiplex PCR; TCRdb keeps in-frame clones, though not all of them. For V, J and clone size, that table is used; D and trimming come from the DNA. The sample includes 200,000 to 300,000 clones, roughly 86% of them seen just once. The sequencing input was peripheral blood. This TCR was sampled from a woman aged 25 to 39 who had recovered from COVID-19. The chain couples TRBV2 to TRBJ1-3; a possible D gene is TRBD1 (6 bases). The CDR3 here is CAIPGVYSGNTIYF. CDR3 nucleotides: TGTGCCATCCCAGGGGTTTACTCTGGAAACACCATATATTTT.